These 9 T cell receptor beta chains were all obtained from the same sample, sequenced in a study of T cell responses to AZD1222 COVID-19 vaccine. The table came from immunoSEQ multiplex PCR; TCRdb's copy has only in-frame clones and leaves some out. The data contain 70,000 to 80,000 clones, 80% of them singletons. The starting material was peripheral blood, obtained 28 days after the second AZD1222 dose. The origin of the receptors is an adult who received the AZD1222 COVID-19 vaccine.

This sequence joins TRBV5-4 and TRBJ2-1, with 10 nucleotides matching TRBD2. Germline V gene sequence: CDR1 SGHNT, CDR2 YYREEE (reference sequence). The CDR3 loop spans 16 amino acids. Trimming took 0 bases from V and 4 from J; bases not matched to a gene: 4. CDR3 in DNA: TGTGCCAGCAGCTTGGCCGGGGGACTAGCGTACAATGAGCAGTTCTTC. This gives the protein CASSLAGGLAYNEQFF.

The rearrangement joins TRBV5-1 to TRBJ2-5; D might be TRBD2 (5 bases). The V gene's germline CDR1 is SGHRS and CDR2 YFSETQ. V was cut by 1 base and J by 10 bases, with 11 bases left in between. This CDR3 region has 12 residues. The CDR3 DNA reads TGCGCCAGCAGCTTGCCTCCCCGGGGCCAGTACTTC. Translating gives CASSLPPRGQYF.

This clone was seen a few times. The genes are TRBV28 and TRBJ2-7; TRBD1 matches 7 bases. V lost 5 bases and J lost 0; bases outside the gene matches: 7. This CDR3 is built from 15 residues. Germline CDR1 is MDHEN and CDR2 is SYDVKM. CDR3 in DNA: TGTGCCAGCAGTATTCCGGGACAGAGCTCCTACGAGCAGTACTTC. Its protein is CASSIPGQSSYEQYF.

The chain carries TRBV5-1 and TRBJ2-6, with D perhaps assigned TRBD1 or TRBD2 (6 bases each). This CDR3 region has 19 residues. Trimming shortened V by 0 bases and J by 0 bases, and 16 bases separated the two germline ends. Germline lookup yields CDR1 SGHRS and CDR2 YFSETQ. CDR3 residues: CASSLDPGAGGSGANVLTF. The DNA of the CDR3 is TGCGCCAGCAGCTTGGATCCGGGGGCCGGAGGCTCTGGGGCCAACGTCCTGACTTTC.

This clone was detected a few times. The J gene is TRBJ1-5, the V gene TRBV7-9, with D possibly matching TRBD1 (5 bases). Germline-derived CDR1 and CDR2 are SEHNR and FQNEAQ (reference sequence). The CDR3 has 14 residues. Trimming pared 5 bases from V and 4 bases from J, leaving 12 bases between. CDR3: CASSPTEGNQPQHF. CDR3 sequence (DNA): TGTGCCAGCAGCCCTACCGAGGGGAATCAGCCCCAGCATTTT.

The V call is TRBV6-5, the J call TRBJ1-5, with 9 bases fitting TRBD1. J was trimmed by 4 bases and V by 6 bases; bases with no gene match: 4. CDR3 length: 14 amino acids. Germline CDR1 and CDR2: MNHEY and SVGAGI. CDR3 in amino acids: CASRDRGGNQPQHF. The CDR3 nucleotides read TGTGCCAGCAGGGACAGGGGCGGGAATCAGCCCCAGCATTTT.

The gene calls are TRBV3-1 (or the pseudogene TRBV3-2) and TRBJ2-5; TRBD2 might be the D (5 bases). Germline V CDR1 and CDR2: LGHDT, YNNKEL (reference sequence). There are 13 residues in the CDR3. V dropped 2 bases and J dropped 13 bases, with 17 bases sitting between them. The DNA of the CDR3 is TGTGCCAGCAGCCAAAGGGCCTCCCCGGGGTGGTACTTC. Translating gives CASSQRASPGWYF.

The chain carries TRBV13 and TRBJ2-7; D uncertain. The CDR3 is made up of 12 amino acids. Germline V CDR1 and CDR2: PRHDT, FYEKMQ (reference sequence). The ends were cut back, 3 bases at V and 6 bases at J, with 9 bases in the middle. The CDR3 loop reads CASSLGPTEQYF. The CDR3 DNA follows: TGTGCCAGCAGCTTGGGCCCTACCGAGCAGTACTTC.

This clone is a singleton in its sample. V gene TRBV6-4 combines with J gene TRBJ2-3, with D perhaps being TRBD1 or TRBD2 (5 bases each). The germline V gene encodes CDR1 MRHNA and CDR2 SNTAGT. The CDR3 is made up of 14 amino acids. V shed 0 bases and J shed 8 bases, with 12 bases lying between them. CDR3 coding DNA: TGTGCCAGCAGTGACTCTTACGAGAGGGGTACGCAGTATTTT. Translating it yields CASSDSYERGTQYF.